A selection of T cell receptor beta chains follows, all from one sample in a study of T cell clusters in autoimmune cytopenias. TCRdb derives one entry per CDR3 protein from the multiplex PCR reads, leaving out DNA. The listing records about 5,000 distinct CDR3 sequences. This sample also appeared in a second study, on T cell repertoires in aging, cancer and after chemotherapy.

Source material: peripheral blood. Receptors were obtained from a human donor with chronic lymphocytic leukemia. The donor label of this sample is uncertain. Each CDR3 is given with its conserved first and last residue. The size field is filled for only some rows; it gives once, few, many or a size class.

CASSPPKGLVNEKLFF	TRBV18	TRBJ1-4	-
CASSLTTWGSVVDYGYTF	TRBV11-3	TRBJ1-2	-
CASSLAGGGYTF	TRBV7-2	TRBJ1-2	-
CASITPSGTGDRHGYTF	TRBV6-2/TRBV6-3	TRBJ1-2	-
CASSIRGSNQPQHF	TRBV19	TRBJ1-5	-
CASSQFGGPRDTQYF	TRBV14	TRBJ2-3	-
CASSYPETGRAFF	TRBV6-5	TRBJ1-1	-
CATSRVRTGSTDTQYF	TRBV15	TRBJ2-3	medium-sized
CASTWTGYGYTF	TRBV6-1	TRBJ1-2	-
CASSSGSRGSPLHF	TRBV6-2/TRBV6-3	TRBJ1-6	-
CASSIGARFNQPQHF	TRBV19	TRBJ1-5	-
CASSEWRGNNFGYTF	TRBV2	TRBJ1-2	-
CSAGGGMNTEAFF	TRBV29-1	TRBJ1-1	medium-sized
CASSLGTGGSGELFF	TRBV5-4	TRBJ2-2	-
CASSLWPEHTF	TRBV7-2	TRBJ1-2	-
CASSLGSGTGNTIYF	TRBV11-3	TRBJ1-3	-
CASKRTGVDTQYF	TRBV10-1	TRBJ2-3	-
CASSLTGLDTIYF	TRBV4-2	TRBJ1-3	-
CASSLAGIWDQPQHF	TRBV5-6	TRBJ1-5	medium-sized
CASSYGLAEETQYF	TRBV7-9	TRBJ2-5	-
CASSQGTSGGADTQYF	TRBV4-2	TRBJ2-3	-
CASSPPGSGNTIYF	TRBV19	TRBJ1-3	medium-sized
CSASRATSGGGYTF	TRBV20-1	TRBJ1-2	-
CASSSLAGGPLGEQFF	TRBV27	TRBJ2-1	-
CASTPWSSGGQETQYF	TRBV12-3/TRBV12-4	TRBJ2-5	medium-sized
CASSWARTTGGYTF	TRBV27	TRBJ1-2	-
CASSLVRTNTEAFF	TRBV7-6	TRBJ1-1	-
CSVTGGTGELFF	TRBV29-1	TRBJ2-2	medium-sized
CASSTRGLAGGFNEQFF	TRBV11-3	TRBJ2-1	-
CASSISNRPISGNTIYF	TRBV19	TRBJ1-3	-
CASSYSGDRRGKLFF	TRBV6-5	TRBJ1-4	-
CATSDLSRKGQYF	TRBV24-1	TRBJ2-3	-